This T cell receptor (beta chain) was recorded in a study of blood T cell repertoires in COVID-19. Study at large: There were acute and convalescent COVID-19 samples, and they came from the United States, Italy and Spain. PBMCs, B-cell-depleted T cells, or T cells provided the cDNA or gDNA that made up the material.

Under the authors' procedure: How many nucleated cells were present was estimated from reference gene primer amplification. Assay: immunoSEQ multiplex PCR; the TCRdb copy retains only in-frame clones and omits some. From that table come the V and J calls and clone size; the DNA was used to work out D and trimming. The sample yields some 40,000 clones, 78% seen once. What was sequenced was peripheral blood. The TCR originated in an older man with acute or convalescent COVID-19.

The CDR3 here is CASSRIRDRVSEQYF. The CDR3 DNA reads TGTGCCAGCAGTCGAATCCGGGACAGGGTGTCCGAGCAGTACTTC. This sequence joins TRBV6-5 and TRBJ2-7; 9 bases map to TRBD1. Germline-derived CDR1 and CDR2 are MNHEY and SVGAGI. With V trimmed by 5 bases and J by 6 bases, 11 bases remained unmatched. The CDR3 runs to 15 residues.